The 20 T cell receptor beta chains below come from one sample, sequenced in a study of T cell responses to AZD1222 COVID-19 vaccine. Sequencing used immunoSEQ multiplex PCR; TCRdb keeps in-frame clones, though not all of them. Here the sample spans over 150,000 clones, around 89% being singletons. The specimen comprised peripheral blood, sampled on day 0 of AZD1222 vaccination. The receptors stem from an adult in good health.

The chain couples TRBV6-1 to TRBJ1-3; D gene unclear. The CDR3 is 16 amino acids. V was trimmed by 2 bases and J by 0 bases, leaving 11 bases between them. Germline V gives CDR1 MNHNS, CDR2 SASEGT. CDR3 sequence: CASSEFSGNSGNTIYF. CDR3 bases: TGTGCCAGCAGTGAATTTTCGGGTAACTCTGGAAACACCATATATTTT.

The rearrangement uses TRBV3-1 (or the pseudogene TRBV3-2) and TRBJ1-2, with D unresolved. Trimming stripped 0 bases from V and 9 bases from J, with 5 bases between. From germline, CDR1 is LGHDT and CDR2 YNNKEL (reference sequence). The CDR3 runs to 11 residues. The CDR3 DNA reads as TGTGCCAGCAGCCAAGATCGGAGCTACACCTTC. This gives the protein CASSQDRSYTF.

The chain carries TRBV2 and TRBJ1-2; no definite D call. Germline CDR1 and CDR2: SNHLY and FYNNEI. The CDR3 spans 14 residues. V gave up 3 bases and J gave up 4 bases, with 12 bases separating them. CDR3 region: CASSDWPNGYGYTF. The CDR3 nucleotides are TGTGCCAGCAGTGATTGGCCAAACGGCTATGGCTACACCTTC.

The rearrangement links TRBV7-9 to TRBJ2-3, with D possibly TRBD1 on 5 matching bases. CDR1 is SEHNR and CDR2 is FQNEAQ in the germline V gene (reference sequence). Trimming stripped 1 base from V and 4 bases from J, with 12 bases between. The CDR3 contains 15 residues. CDR3 nucleotide sequence: TGTGCCAGCAGCTTAGGCCTCAGGGCTGCAGATACGCAGTATTTT. Protein: CASSLGLRAADTQYF.

The chain combines TRBV2 with TRBJ1-4; possible D gene TRBD1, 6 bases. The CDR3 runs to 13 residues. The germline V gene has CDR1 SNHLY and CDR2 FYNNEI. V was trimmed by 10 bases and J by 4 bases, leaving 13 bases between them. The CDR3 protein is CATRDKRNEKLFF. As DNA, the CDR3 is TGTGCCACTCGGGACAAACGTAATGAAAAACTGTTTTTT.

The gene calls are TRBV9 and TRBJ1-1, with D possibly TRBD1 on 5 matching bases. Germline assignment: CDR1 SGDLS and CDR2 YYNGEE. V lost 2 bases, J lost 2 bases, and 13 bases lay in between. The CDR3 has 15 amino acids. The CDR3 spells CASSVVGTVNTEAFF. CDR3 in DNA: TGTGCCAGCAGCGTCGTAGGGACCGTTAACACTGAAGCTTTCTTT.

This clone was found once. The chain uses TRBV28 and TRBJ2-7, with 8 bases aligning to TRBD1. V lost 2 bases to trimming and J lost 1 base; unmatched junction nucleotides: 10. The CDR3 spans 17 residues. Germline CDR1 is MDHEN and CDR2 is SYDVKM. CDR3 coding DNA: TGTGCCAGCAGTTTAGGGACCGGGACAGGTCTTTCCTACGAGCAGTACTTC. It yields the protein CASSLGTGTGLSYEQYF.

This rearrangement joins TRBV24-1 to TRBJ2-5, with D perhaps matching TRBD2 (5 bases). CDR1 and CDR2 (germline): KGHDR, SFDVKD. V lost 3 bases and J 2 bases, leaving 12 bases between the germline ends. This CDR3 is 15 amino acids long. CDR3 residues: CATSDPQTGQETQYF. The CDR3 coding sequence is TGTGCCACCAGTGATCCCCAGACGGGACAAGAGACCCAGTACTTC.

The genes are TRBV20-1 and TRBJ2-3; D is uncertain. In germline, CDR1 is DFQATT, CDR2 SNEGSKA (reference sequence). Trimming cost V 5 bases and J 7 bases, with 7 bases left between them. The CDR3 is 10 amino acids. DNA for the CDR3: TGCAGTGCTGATACTAATACGCAGTATTTT. It translates to CSADTNTQYF.

The chain has TRBV28 and TRBJ1-2; D unresolved. This CDR3 has 13 amino acids. Germline loops: CDR1 MDHEN, CDR2 SYDVKM. The ends were cut back, 4 bases at V and 5 bases at J, with 11 bases in the middle. The CDR3 spells CASSSPGDYGYTF. CDR3 nucleotides: TGTGCCAGCAGTTCCCCGGGTGATTATGGCTACACCTTC.

This chain links TRBV28 with TRBJ1-2; the D gene is possibly TRBD1 (5 bases). The CDR3 has 12 residues. Germline lookup yields CDR1 MDHEN and CDR2 SYDVKM. Trimming removed 6 bases from V and 7 bases from J, with 12 bases in between. Here the CDR3 DNA reads TGTGCCAGCAGCATCCCAGGGAGTGGCTACACCTTC. Residues: CASSIPGSGYTF.

This sequence joins TRBV7-2 and TRBJ1-6; 8 bases are shared with TRBD1. Germline-derived CDR1 and CDR2 are SGHTA and FQGNSA. V shed 3 bases and J 6 bases; nucleotides not matched to a gene: 10. The CDR3 contains 17 residues. CDR3 sequence reads: CASSFDRGRAGNSPLHF. The CDR3 DNA sequence: TGTGCCAGCAGCTTCGACAGGGGTCGCGCCGGTAATTCACCCCTCCACTTT. Full variable domain (missing parts from reference TRBV7-2 and TRBJ1-6): GAGVSQSPSNKVTEKGKDVELRCDPISGHTALYWYRQSLGQGLEFLIYFQGNSAPDKSGLPSDRFSAERTGGSVSTLTIQRTQQEDSAVYLCASSFDRGRAGNSPLHFGNGTRLTVT.

This chain connects TRBV5-4 to TRBJ1-5; D not resolved. Trimming stripped 4 bases from V and 4 bases from J, with 15 bases between. Germline-derived CDR1 and CDR2 are SGHNT and YYREEE (reference sequence). This CDR3 has 15 residues. The CDR3 sequence: CASSLDPGRNQPQHF. The CDR3 DNA reads TGTGCCAGCAGCCTGGACCCGGGGAGAAATCAGCCCCAGCATTTT.

This rearrangement joins TRBV28 to TRBJ1-5; 7 nucleotides line up with TRBD1. The CDR3 length is 13 residues. V gave up 5 bases and J gave up 7 bases; unmatched junction bases: 5. CDR1 MDHEN and CDR2 SYDVKM come from the germline V gene. The CDR3 DNA reads TGTGCCAGCAGTGTGGAGGGGGCACAGCCCCAGCATTTT. Translation: CASSVEGAQPQHF.

The chain links TRBV5-4 to TRBJ2-7; D unresolved. Germline assignment: CDR1 SGHNT and CDR2 YYREEE (reference sequence). The ends were cut back, 2 bases at V and 0 bases at J, with 9 bases in the middle. The length of the CDR3 is 14 residues. CDR3 DNA sequence: TGTGCCAGCAGCTTAGAATCGTCCTCCTACGAGCAGTACTTC. As protein: CASSLESSSYEQYF. Complete variable domain (other parts from reference TRBV5-4 and TRBJ2-7): ETGVTQSPTHLIKTRGQQVTLRCSSQSGHNTVSWYQQALGQGPQFIFQYYREEENGRGNFPPRFSGLQFPNYSSELNVNALELDDSALYLCASSLESSSYEQYFGPGTRLTVT.

The J gene is TRBJ1-6, the V gene TRBV9; 7 bases line up with TRBD1. Germline loops: CDR1 SGDLS, CDR2 YYNGEE. The V gene end was trimmed by 3 bases and the J gene end by 12 bases; junction bases not matched to a gene: 9. This CDR3 contains 14 residues. The CDR3 region is CASSATGQTLPLHF. The CDR3 region has the DNA TGTGCCAGCAGCGCGACAGGGCAGACCCTACCCCTCCACTTT.

The chain links TRBV4-3 to TRBJ1-3; D is uncertain. The CDR3 extends over 15 amino acids. The V end was cut by 0 bases, the J end by 1 base, with 7 bases between. Germline assignment: CDR1 LGHNA and CDR2 YSLEER. The DNA for the CDR3 is TGCGCCAGCAGCCAAGAGATATTGTCTGGAAACACCATATATTTT. As protein: CASSQEILSGNTIYF.

This clone was seen a handful of times. The J gene is TRBJ1-5, the V gene TRBV6-5, with 9 bases identical to TRBD1. Trimming took 6 bases from V and 1 from J; bases not matched to a gene: 4. Germline CDR1 and CDR2: MNHEY and SVGAGI. The CDR3 contains 15 residues. This CDR3 is CASRTGGVSNQPQHF. CDR3 DNA: TGTGCCAGCAGGACAGGGGGAGTCAGCAATCAGCCCCAGCATTTT.

The CDR3 region is CATSQGLNTEAFF. The CDR3 DNA sequence: TGTGCCACGTCCCAGGGTCTGAACACTGAAGCTTTCTTT. The J gene is TRBJ1-1, the V gene TRBV19, with D perhaps matching TRBD1 (5 bases). Per germline, CDR1 LNHDA and CDR2 SQIVND (reference sequence). CDR3 length: 13 amino acids. Trimming cost V 10 bases and J 0 bases, with 12 bases left between them.

The CDR3 spells CASSPTGQPNEKLFF. Written as DNA, the CDR3 is TGTGCCAGCAGCCCTACGGGACAGCCTAATGAAAAACTGTTTTTT. This chain links TRBV7-3 with TRBJ1-4; TRBD1 matches at 7 bases. The length of the CDR3 is 15 residues. V shed 5 bases and J 3 bases; nucleotides not matched to a gene: 6. The V gene's germline CDR1 is SGHTA and CDR2 FQGTGA. Using reference TRBV7-3 and TRBJ1-4 for the parts outside the CDR3, the full variable domain is GAGVSQTPSNKVTEKGKYVELRCDPISGHTALYWYRQSLGQGPEFLIYFQGTGAADDSGLPNDRFFAVRPEGSVSTLKIQRTERGDSAVYLCASSPTGQPNEKLFFGSGTQLSVL.